The rows below give T cell receptor beta chains drawn from one sample of a study of siplizumab effects on memory and regulatory T cells. Here immunoSEQ multiplex PCR was the method, and the copy in TCRdb shows in-frame clones only, minus some. The sample has fewer than 100,000 clones, 85% to 95% seen once. Sequenced: non-Treg CD4+ T cells sorted from blood. These receptors all come from a human donor in good health. Both conserved end residues are part of each CDR3. D genes are given only for firm matches. Size is stated for part of the rows, as once, few or many counts, or as a class when the clone is expanded.

-,TRBJ2-7,TRBD2,TRBV2,TGTGCCAGCAGTGCTTGGACTAGCGGGGGTACTTCAGAGCAGTACTTC,CASSAWTSGGTSEQYF
-,TRBJ1-3,TRBD1,TRBV9,TGTGCCAGCAGCAGAACGGGACAGAACCCGGGGAACACCATATATTTT,CASSRTGQNPGNTIYF
-,TRBJ2-6,TRBD1,TRBV5-5,TGTGCCAGCAGCGACCGGGACAGGGCCTTCTCTGGGGCCAACGTCCTGACTTTC,CASSDRDRAFSGANVLTF
once,TRBJ1-1,-,TRBV7-9,TGTGCCAGCAGCTTAGCGGGAGCGACTGAAGCTTTCTTT,CASSLAGATEAFF
-,TRBJ2-1,TRBD2,TRBV19,TGTGCCAGTAGTATAGTGGGGACTAGCGGGAGCTATGAGCAGTTCTTC,CASSIVGTSGSYEQFF
-,TRBJ1-4,-,TRBV11-2,TGTGCCAGCAGCTCCTTATTTCAGGGGACTAATGAAAAACTGTTTTTT,CASSSLFQGTNEKLFF
-,TRBJ1-4,TRBD1,TRBV5-1,TGCGCCAGCAGCGCGCAGACAGGGGGTGGTGAAAAACTGTTTTTT,CASSAQTGGGEKLFF
-,TRBJ2-3,TRBD2,TRBV7-3,TGTGCCAGCAGCTTGCGGGGGAGTCCCCCAGATACGCAGTATTTT,CASSLRGSPPDTQYF
-,TRBJ2-7,-,TRBV5-4,TGTGCCAGCTCACTGGAGAGCTCCTACGAGCAGTACTTC,CASSLESSYEQYF
-,TRBJ1-6,-,TRBV30,TGTGCCTGGAGTCTTGCGGTAAATTCACCCCTCCACTTT,CAWSLAVNSPLHF
-,TRBJ1-5,-,TRBV27,TGTGCCAGCAGTTTGGGCATCAATCAGCCCCAGCATTTT,CASSLGINQPQHF
-,TRBJ2-7,-,TRBV7-2,TGTGCCAGCAGCCCTAGAGCGGGCTACGAGCAGTACTTC,CASSPRAGYEQYF
-,TRBJ1-2,-,TRBV9,TGTGCCAGCAGCGCGAACAGGGCCCTAAACTATGGCTACACCTTC,CASSANRALNYGYTF
-,TRBJ1-4,-,TRBV4-1,TGCGCCAGCAGCGTCAGAACGGGGGATAATGAAAAACTGTTTTTT,CASSVRTGDNEKLFF
-,TRBJ1-5,-,TRBV19,TGTGCCAGTAGTACTTCCCTTGGTCATGGCAATCAGCCCCAGCATTTT,CASSTSLGHGNQPQHF
-,TRBJ2-7,-,TRBV30,TGTGCCTGGAGTCACCTGGACGAGCAGTACTTC,CAWSHLDEQYF
few,TRBJ2-2,-,TRBV5-1,TGCGCCAGCAGCTTGGAGGCTAGCTCCGGGGAGCTGTTTTTT,CASSLEASSGELFF
-,TRBJ2-7,-,TRBV7-9,TGTGCCAGCAGCTTAGCTCGGGATTACGAGCAGTACTTC,CASSLARDYEQYF
-,TRBJ2-7,-,TRBV2,TGTGCCAGTCGACAGGCTCTGGGCGAGCAGTACTTC,CASRQALGEQYF
-,TRBJ2-3,TRBD2,TRBV5-4,TGTGCCAGCAGCTTGCTAGCGGGGGGGCCCGGCACAGATACGCAGTATTTT,CASSLLAGGPGTDTQYF
-,TRBJ2-7,-,TRBV30,TGTGCCTGGAGTATTGGGGGGATCTCCTACGAGCAGTACTTC,CAWSIGGISYEQYF
-,TRBJ2-1,TRBD2,TRBV7-9,TGTGCCAGCAGCTTTAGCGGGAGATCCTACAATGAGCAGTTCTTC,CASSFSGRSYNEQFF
-,TRBJ2-1,-,TRBV20-1,TGCAGTGCTAGACTAGTCAATGAGCAGTTCTTC,CSARLVNEQFF
once,TRBJ1-2,-,TRBV28,TGTGCCAGCAGTACCTCAGGTGCGGTCTATGGCTACACCTTC,CASSTSGAVYGYTF
once,TRBJ2-5,TRBD2,TRBV27,TGTGCCAGCCCCCTCCCACTAGCGGCCCAAGAGACCCAGTACTTC,CASPLPLAAQETQYF
-,TRBJ2-3,-,TRBV9,TGTGCCAGCAGCGTAGAGGGGGTCGGAAAGAATACGCAGTATTTT,CASSVEGVGKNTQYF
-,TRBJ1-3,-,TRBV4-1,TGCGCCAGCAGCCAAGGCCAAGGGTCTGGAAACACCATATATTTT,CASSQGQGSGNTIYF
-,TRBJ1-2,-,TRBV5-1,TGCGCCAGCAGGACTGGGGCCTATGGCTACACCTTC,CASRTGAYGYTF